The source of this TCR beta chain is a study of T cell responses to AZD1222 COVID-19 vaccine. Study outcomes and limitations: Only five or six AZD1222 recipients tested seropositive at baseline.

To note about this clone: Its target is unknown.

Germline V gene lookup returns CDR1 MNHEY and CDR2 SMNVEV (reference sequence). The CDR3 runs to 12 residues. Losses at the gene ends were 10 bases for V and 2 bases for J; bases not matched to a gene: 5. Sequencing was performed with immunoSEQ multiplex PCR; in TCRdb, only in-frame clones are kept and a portion is missing. The table records 250,000 or so clones, roughly 93% of them present only once. The chain has TRBV27 and TRBJ2-7, with 7 bases that match TRBD1. This receptor was obtained from an adult in good health. The sample was peripheral blood, taken on day 0 of AZD1222 vaccination. The CDR3 DNA follows: TGTGCCAACAAGACAGGGCCCTACGAGCAGTACTTC. Residues: CANKTGPYEQYF.